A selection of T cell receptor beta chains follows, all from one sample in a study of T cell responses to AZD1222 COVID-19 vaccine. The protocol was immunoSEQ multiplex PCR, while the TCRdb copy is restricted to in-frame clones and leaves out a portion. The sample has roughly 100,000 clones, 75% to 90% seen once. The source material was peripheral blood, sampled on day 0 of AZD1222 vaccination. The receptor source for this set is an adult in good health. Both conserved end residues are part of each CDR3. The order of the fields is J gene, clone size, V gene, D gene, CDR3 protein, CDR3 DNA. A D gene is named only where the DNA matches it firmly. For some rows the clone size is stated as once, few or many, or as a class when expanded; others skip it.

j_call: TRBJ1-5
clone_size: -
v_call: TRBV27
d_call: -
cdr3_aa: CASTRRGDGSNQPQHF
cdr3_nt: TGTGCCAGCACCCGTAGGGGGGATGGGAGCAATCAGCCCCAGCATTTT

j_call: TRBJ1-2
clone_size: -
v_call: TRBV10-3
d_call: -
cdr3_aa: CATDSGSANYGYTF
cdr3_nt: TGTGCCACCGATTCCGGGTCAGCCAACTATGGCTACACCTTC

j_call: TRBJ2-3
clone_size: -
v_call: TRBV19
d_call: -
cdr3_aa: CASSIGRSPATDTQYF
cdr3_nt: TGTGCCAGTAGTATAGGGCGGAGTCCGGCGACAGATACGCAGTATTTT

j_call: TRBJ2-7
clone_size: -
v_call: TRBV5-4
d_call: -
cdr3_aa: CASSLAEAVSYEQYF
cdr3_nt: TGTGCCAGCAGCTTGGCCGAGGCAGTCTCCTACGAGCAGTACTTC

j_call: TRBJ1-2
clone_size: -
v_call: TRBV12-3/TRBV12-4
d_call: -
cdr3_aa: CASTFGTYNGYTF
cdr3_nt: TGTGCCAGCACCTTCGGGACATATAATGGCTACACCTTC

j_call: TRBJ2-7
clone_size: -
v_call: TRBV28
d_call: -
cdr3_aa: CASSLSEYEQYF
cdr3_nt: TGTGCCAGCAGTTTGTCGGAGTACGAGCAGTACTTC

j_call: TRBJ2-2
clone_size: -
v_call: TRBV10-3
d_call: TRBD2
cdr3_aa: CAISDSGTINTGELFF
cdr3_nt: TGTGCCATCAGTGACTCCGGGACTATCAACACCGGGGAGCTGTTTTTT

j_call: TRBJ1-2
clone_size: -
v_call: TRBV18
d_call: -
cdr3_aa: CASSPDKSINYGYTF
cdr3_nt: TGTGCCAGCTCACCCGATAAGTCAATTAACTATGGCTACACCTTC

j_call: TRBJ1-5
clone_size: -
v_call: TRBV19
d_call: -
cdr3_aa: CASSTPLGAQPQHF
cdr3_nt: TGTGCCAGTAGTACCCCGTTGGGGGCTCAGCCCCAGCATTTT

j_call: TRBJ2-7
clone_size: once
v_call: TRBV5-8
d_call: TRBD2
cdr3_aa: CASRRTSGSVYEQYF
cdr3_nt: TGTGCCAGCAGGAGAACTAGCGGGAGTGTGTACGAGCAGTACTTC

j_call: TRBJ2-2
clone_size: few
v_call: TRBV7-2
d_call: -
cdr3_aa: CASRVPTRTGELFF
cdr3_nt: TGTGCCAGCAGGGTACCAACCCGCACCGGGGAGCTGTTTTTT

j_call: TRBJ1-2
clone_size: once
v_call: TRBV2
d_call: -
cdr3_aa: CASSEVNYGYTF
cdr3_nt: TGTGCCAGCAGCGAAGTTAACTATGGCTACACCTTC

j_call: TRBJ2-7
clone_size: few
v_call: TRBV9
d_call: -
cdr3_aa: CASNSGTGGEQYF
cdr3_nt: TGTGCCAGCAATTCCGGGACCGGGGGCGAGCAGTACTTC

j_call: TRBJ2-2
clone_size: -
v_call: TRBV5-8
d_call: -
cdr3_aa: CASSSGAVNTGELFF
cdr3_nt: TGTGCCAGCAGCTCGGGAGCTGTCAACACCGGGGAGCTGTTTTTT

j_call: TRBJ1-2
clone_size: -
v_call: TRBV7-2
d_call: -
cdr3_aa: CASSSGFQGNYGYTF
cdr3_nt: TGTGCCAGCAGCTCGGGCTTCCAGGGGAACTATGGCTACACCTTC

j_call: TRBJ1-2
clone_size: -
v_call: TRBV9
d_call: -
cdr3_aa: CASSEQGHHGYTF
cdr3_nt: TGTGCCAGCAGCGAACAGGGTCATCATGGCTACACCTTC

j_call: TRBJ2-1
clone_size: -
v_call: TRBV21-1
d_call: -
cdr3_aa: CASRGARDFLNEQFF
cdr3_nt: TGTGCCAGCAGGGGGGCTAGGGACTTCCTCAATGAGCAGTTCTTC

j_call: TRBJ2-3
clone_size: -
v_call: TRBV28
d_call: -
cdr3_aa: CASDGNPTDTQYF
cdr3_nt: TGTGCCTCGGACGGGAACCCCACAGATACGCAGTATTTT

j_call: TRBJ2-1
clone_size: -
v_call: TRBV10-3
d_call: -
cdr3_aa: CAISEWTDYAGLF
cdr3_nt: TGTGCCATCAGTGAATGGACCGATTACGCGGGGCTCTTC

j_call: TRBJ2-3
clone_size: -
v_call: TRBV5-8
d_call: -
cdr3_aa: CASSFRRDVDTQYF
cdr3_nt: TGTGCCAGCAGCTTTCGCCGAGACGTGGATACGCAGTATTTT

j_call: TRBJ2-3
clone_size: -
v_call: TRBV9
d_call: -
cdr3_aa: CASSVGEGTDTQYF
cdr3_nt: TGTGCCAGCAGCGTAGGGGAAGGCACAGATACGCAGTATTTT

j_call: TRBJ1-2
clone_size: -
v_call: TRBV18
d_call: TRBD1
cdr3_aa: CASSISGQGDYGYTF
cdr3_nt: TGTGCCAGCTCGATTTCGGGACAGGGGGACTATGGCTACACCTTC

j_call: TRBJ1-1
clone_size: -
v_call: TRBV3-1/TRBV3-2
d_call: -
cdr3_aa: CASSQDAGFTEAFF
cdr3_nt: TGTGCCAGCAGCCAAGACGCAGGGTTTACTGAAGCTTTCTTT

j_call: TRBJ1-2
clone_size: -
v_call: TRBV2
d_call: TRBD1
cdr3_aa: CASYYSWDRYGYTF
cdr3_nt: TGTGCCAGCTACTATTCATGGGACAGGTATGGCTACACCTTC

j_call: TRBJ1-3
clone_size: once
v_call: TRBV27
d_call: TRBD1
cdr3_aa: CASSLSYLEGARGNTIYF
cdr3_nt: TGTGCCAGCAGTTTATCGTACTTGGAGGGGGCGAGGGGAAACACCATATATTTT

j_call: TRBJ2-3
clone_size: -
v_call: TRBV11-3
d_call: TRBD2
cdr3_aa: CASSPGGGSTDTQYF
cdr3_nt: TGTGCCAGCAGCCCTGGCGGGGGTTCCACAGATACGCAGTATTTT

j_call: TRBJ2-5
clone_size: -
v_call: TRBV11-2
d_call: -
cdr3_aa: CASSFNLGGGETQYF
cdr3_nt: TGTGCCAGCAGCTTTAATTTGGGGGGCGGGGAGACCCAGTACTTC

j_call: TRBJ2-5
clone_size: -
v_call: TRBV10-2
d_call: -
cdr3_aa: CASSESVGGRETQYF
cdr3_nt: TGCGCCAGCAGTGAGTCGGTGGGGGGGCGAGAGACCCAGTACTTC

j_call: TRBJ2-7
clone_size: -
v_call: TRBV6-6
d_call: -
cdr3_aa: CASRPGNLYEQYF
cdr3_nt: TGTGCCAGCAGACCCGGGAACCTCTACGAGCAGTACTTC

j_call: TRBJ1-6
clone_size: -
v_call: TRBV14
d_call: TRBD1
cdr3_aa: CASSQNPGQGSSPLHF
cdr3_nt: TGTGCCAGCAGTCAGAATCCGGGACAGGGTTCCTCACCCCTCCACTTT

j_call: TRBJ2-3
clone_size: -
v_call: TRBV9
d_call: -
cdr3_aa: CASSLRDQRADTQYF
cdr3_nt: TGTGCCAGCAGCCTCCGGGACCAGCGGGCTGATACGCAGTATTTT

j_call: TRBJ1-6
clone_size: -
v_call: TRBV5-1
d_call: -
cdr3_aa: CASSATISPGDSPLHF
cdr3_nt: TGCGCCAGCAGCGCGACGATTTCCCCCGGGGATTCACCCCTCCACTTT

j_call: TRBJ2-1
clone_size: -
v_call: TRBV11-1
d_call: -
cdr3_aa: CASSLAVRHPEQFF
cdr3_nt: TGTGCCAGCAGCTTAGCGGTCCGCCACCCTGAGCAGTTCTTC

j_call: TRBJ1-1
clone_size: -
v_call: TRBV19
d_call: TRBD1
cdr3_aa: CASRDRPNTEAFF
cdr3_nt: TGTGCCAGCAGGGACAGGCCGAACACTGAAGCTTTCTTT

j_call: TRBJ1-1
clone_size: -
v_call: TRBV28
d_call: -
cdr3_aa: CASSRGGDTEAFF
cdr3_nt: TGTGCCAGCAGCCGGGGGGGCGACACTGAAGCTTTCTTT

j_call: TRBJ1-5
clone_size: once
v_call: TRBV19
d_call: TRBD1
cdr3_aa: CASIQQGGEWQPQHF
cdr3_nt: TGTGCCAGTATCCAACAGGGGGGAGAGTGGCAGCCCCAGCATTTT

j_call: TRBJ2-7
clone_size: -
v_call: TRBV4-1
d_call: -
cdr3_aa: CASSQGTIYYEQYF
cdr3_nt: TGCGCCAGCAGCCAAGGGACCATATACTACGAGCAGTACTTC

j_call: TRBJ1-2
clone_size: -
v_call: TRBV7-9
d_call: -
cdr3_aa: CASSLGGDGYTF
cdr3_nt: TGTGCCAGCAGCTTAGGAGGGGACGGCTACACCTTC

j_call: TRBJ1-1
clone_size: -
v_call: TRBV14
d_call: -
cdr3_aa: CASRVQGGGNTEAFF
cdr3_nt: TGTGCCAGCAGGGTACAGGGTGGGGGGAACACTGAAGCTTTCTTT

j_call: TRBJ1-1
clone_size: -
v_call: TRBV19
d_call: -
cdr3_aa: CASSIGTGPEAFF
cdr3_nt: TGTGCCAGTAGTATAGGGACGGGCCCTGAAGCTTTCTTT

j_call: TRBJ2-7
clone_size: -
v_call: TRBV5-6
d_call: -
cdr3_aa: CASSRSYEQYF
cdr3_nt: TGTGCCAGCAGCCGATCCTACGAGCAGTACTTC

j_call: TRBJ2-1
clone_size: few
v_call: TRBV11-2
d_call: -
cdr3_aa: CASSLRFDSSYNEQFF
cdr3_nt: TGTGCCAGCAGCTTAAGGTTTGACTCCTCCTACAATGAGCAGTTCTTC

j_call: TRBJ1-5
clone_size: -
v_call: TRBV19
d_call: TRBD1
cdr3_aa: CASKPSGQGGDQPQHF
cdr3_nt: TGTGCCAGTAAGCCCTCGGGACAGGGGGGCGATCAGCCCCAGCATTTT

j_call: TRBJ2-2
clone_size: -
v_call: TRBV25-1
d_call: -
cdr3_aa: CASSEWGAQPGELFF
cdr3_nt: TGTGCCAGCAGTGAATGGGGGGCACAACCCGGGGAGCTGTTTTTT

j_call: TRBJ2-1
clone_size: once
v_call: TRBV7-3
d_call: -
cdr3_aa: CASSVPGNDEQFF
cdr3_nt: TGTGCCAGCAGCGTTCCAGGGAACGATGAGCAGTTCTTC